The T cell receptor beta chain described here comes from a study of T cells after yellow fever vaccination. Overall study results and limits: Overlap between CD4 and CD8 compartments was detected for a small share of clonotypes.

CDR3 size: 13 residues. V dropped 5 bases and J dropped 2; count of bases not matched to a gene: 6. CDR1 is DFQATT, CDR2 SNEGSKA, per germline (reference sequence). About this clonotype: The antigen remains unidentified.

Synthesis of TCR cDNA relied on 5'RACE template switching, which attached a universal primer site and UMIs. Each CDR3 protein is one row after TCRdb ran MiXCR on the 5' RACE reads. This repertoire shows 450,000 to 550,000 distinct CDR3 sequences, 20% to 25% found once; its top ten account for about 16%. This TCR came from a man between 18 and 29 years old who received the YFV17D yellow fever vaccine. The sequenced sample was PBMCs, obtained roughly 20 days after the first yellow fever vaccination. The chain is built from TRBV20-1 and TRBJ2-7, with 7 positions matching TRBD1. The DNA of the CDR3 is TGCAGTGCTCCCCGGACAGGCACCTACGAGCAGTACTTC. Protein: CSAPRTGTYEQYF.